This T cell receptor (beta chain) was identified in a study of PD-1 blockade in classical Hodgkin lymphoma. Findings of the study overall: At baseline, newly diagnosed patients reportedly showed less TCR diversity than healthy donors. Nothing has yet pinned down what causes the repertoire differences, possibly disease activity or prior therapy.

Time point denoted: newly diagnosed, previously untreated cHL patient sample. Purified CD4+ T cells were obtained from thawed PBMCs through magnetic negative selection. Comparison samples consisted of PBMCs from newly diagnosed, untreated classical Hodgkin lymphoma. On this clone itself: Its matching antigen is unknown.

Repertoires were generated with immunoSEQ multiplex PCR, while TCRdb's copy carries only in-frame clones and drops some. Found here are fewer than 40,000 clones, around 90% of them singletons; the top ten hold about 1.2%. V lost 3 bases to trimming and J lost 2 bases, with 10 bases between them. Germline loops: CDR1 ENHRY, CDR2 SYGVKD. The CDR3 covers 15 residues. This TCR came from a human donor with classical Hodgkin lymphoma. Sequences were obtained from CD4+ T cells from blood. V and J are TRBV10-3 and TRBJ2-2; D might be TRBD2 (6 bases). The CDR3 spells CAISDPRDNTGELFF. In nucleotides, the CDR3 is TGTGCCATCAGTGATCCGCGGGACAACACCGGGGAGCTGTTTTTT.